This entry describes one T cell receptor (beta chain). Antigen unknown. The source of the sample is a study of cytomegalovirus exposure and HLA in healthy donors. Overall study findings and caveats: High sensitivity and specificity were reportedly achieved when the classifier diagnosed cytomegalovirus status. Later genetic work tied a missense DCLRE1C variant to beta-chain V and J trimming.

PCR amplification relied on 60 Vbeta primers (plus 13 Jbeta primers). Libraries were prepared by immunoSEQ multiplex PCR; TCRdb keeps only in-frame clonotypes and omits some of them. In the table there are 95,000 to 110,000 clones, 60% to 85% of which are singletons. V lost 6 bases and J lost 4, with 6 bases in between. Per germline, CDR1 KGHSH and CDR2 LQKENI. The CDR3 is made up of 11 amino acids. The sequencing sample was made of PBMCs. The sequence was collected from a woman between 18 and 29 years old in good health and CMV-seropositive. V and J are TRBV18 and TRBJ1-2; no clear D. The CDR3 here is CASSSSYGYTF. In nucleotides, the CDR3 is TGTGCCAGCTCTTCCTCCTATGGCTACACCTTC.